This TCR beta chain was captured in a study of response to subunit inactivated influenza vaccine. General observations from the study: Every seasonal influenza vaccination brings in few new T cells, the authors suggested.

The ends lost 7 bases at V and 0 bases at J; junction bases unmatched: 4. This CDR3 comprises 13 residues. Germline lookup yields CDR1 DFQATT and CDR2 SNEGSKA (reference sequence). The table lists this clonotype with many counts. Its antigen is unidentified. MiXCR was run by TCRdb on the RT-PCR reads, yielding one entry per CDR3 protein. The sample has around 790,000 distinct CDR3 sequences, 21% seen once. The V call is TRBV20-1, the J call TRBJ2-5; 8 bases are a match to TRBD1. The receptor comes from a man aged 50 to 60 who received an inactivated influenza vaccine. The material was PBMCs from blood, obtained around 5 days after vaccination. CDR3 in DNA: TGCAGTGTCAGGGGGCGGGACCAAGAGACCCAGTACTTC. Amino acids: CSVRGRDQETQYF.